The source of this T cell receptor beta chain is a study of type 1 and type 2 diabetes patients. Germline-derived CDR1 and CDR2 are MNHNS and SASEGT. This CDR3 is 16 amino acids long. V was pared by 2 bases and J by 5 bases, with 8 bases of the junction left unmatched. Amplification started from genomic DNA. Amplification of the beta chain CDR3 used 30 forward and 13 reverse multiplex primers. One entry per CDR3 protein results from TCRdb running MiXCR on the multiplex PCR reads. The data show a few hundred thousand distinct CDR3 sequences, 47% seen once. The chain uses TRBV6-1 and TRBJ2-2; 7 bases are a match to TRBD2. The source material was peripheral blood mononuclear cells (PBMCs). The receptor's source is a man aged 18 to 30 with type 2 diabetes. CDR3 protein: CASSELFLGGTGELFF. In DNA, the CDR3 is TGTGCCAGCAGTGAACTGTTTTTGGGGGGGACCGGGGAGCTGTTTTTT.